This TCR beta chain is drawn from a study of OX40 agonist ivuxolimab in advanced cancers. Regarding the research as a whole: Ivuxolimab was a fully human IgG2 agonistic monoclonal antibody targeting the costimulatory receptor OX40 (CD134). Intravenous ivuxolimab was administered to patients every 2 weeks at six dose levels: 0.01, 0.1, 0.3, 1.5, 3 and 10 mg/kg. Of the roughly 52 patients in dose escalation, 19 had hepatocellular carcinoma, some 15 had melanoma, 9 had renal cell carcinoma and 9 had head and neck cancer. In the dose-escalation cohort, approximately 80% of patients were male, and the mean age was around 60 years with a range of about 23 to 79. Prior anti-PD-1, anti-PD-L1 or anti-CTLA-4 therapy was permitted, and approximately 39% of dose-escalation patients had received checkpoint inhibitors. Partial responses were achieved by three dose-escalation patients, of whom one had hepatocellular carcinoma and two had cutaneous melanoma. Peripheral TCRbeta sequencing aimed to test whether ivuxolimab altered TCR sequence diversity and caused clonal T-cell expansion. The paper reports the monotherapy dose-escalation portion (N of about 56 patients) of the phase I ivuxolimab trial.

Concerning this clone itself: Its recognized antigen is unknown. No much larger clonotype is one base removed from it; base qualities were not supplied.

The CDR3 spans 16 residues, from the cysteine through the phenylalanine. Of the read, only the CDR3 DNA is kept; its 48 bases are in frame from base 1. In the germline V gene, CDR1 corresponds to SGHVS and CDR2 to FNYEAQ. The trim is 5 bases for V and 0 bases for J, with a gap of 14 bases between the germline ends. Genomic DNA was isolated from the sorted cells so that the TCRbeta CDR3 region could be sequenced. The immunoSEQ Assay was used for sequencing of TCRbeta CDR3 regions. TCRdb stores this immuneACCESS table with in-frame sequences only. Part of the clones is absent; in the studies checked, under half of the shortfall reflects unresolved V genes, and no reason is known for the rest. The sample includes some 83,000 clones, with about 88% observed a single time. The top ten clonotypes cover around 6.6% of the sample. Patients with autoimmune disease history or receiving systemic immunosuppression were excluded from the trial. Peripheral blood for TCR sequencing was collected from all dose cohorts at baseline, on cycle 4 day 1, and on cycle 7 day 1. Samples were obtained from an open-label, multicenter, first-in-human phase I dose-escalation trial of ivuxolimab. Adults with locally advanced or metastatic melanoma, renal cell carcinoma, hepatocellular carcinoma or head and neck squamous cell carcinoma were enrolled in the trial. Before TCR sequencing, CD4+ T cells and CD8+ T cells from peripheral blood were sorted into separate populations.

Summary of the overall study and its limitations: In the 0.1-3.0 mg/kg groups, partial responders were among the patients with the lowest normalized peripheral clonal expansion, particularly in CD8+ T cells. Low levels of normalized T-cell clonal expansion were also seen in some patients who did not respond. The antigen specificity of the clonally expanded peripheral T cells was not determined. At doses from 0.1 to 3.0 mg/kg, clonal expansion was seen in both CD4+ and CD8+ blood T cells between baseline and week 6. After ivuxolimab, CD8+ T cells had more expanded clones than CD4+ T cells on average.

Recombination joined TRBV7-6 with TRBJ1-3; tentative D gene TRBD1, with 6 bases matching. The material sequenced was CD4+ or CD8+ T cells sorted from blood, taken in a trial of the OX40 agonist ivuxolimab. The TCR sequence derives from an adult with an advanced solid tumor such as melanoma, head and neck, liver or kidney cancer. CDR3 region: CASSPRGQFSGNTIYF. The DNA sequence is TGTGCCAGCAGCCCCCGAGGACAGTTCTCTGGAAACACCATATATTTT.